This T cell receptor (beta chain) was recorded in a study of response to subunit inactivated influenza vaccine. General study points: Each seasonal influenza vaccination recruits few new T cells, the authors suggested.

TCRdb itself ran the RT-PCR reads through MiXCR, one entry per CDR3 protein. This sample yields approximately 530,000 distinct CDR3 sequences, of which 6% to 9% are seen a single time; roughly 13% belongs to the top ten. A word on this clonotype: As yet, its antigen is unknown.

Per the germline V gene, CDR1 is SQVTM and CDR2 is ANQGSEA. The CDR3 length is 13 residues. Trimming took off 4 bases at V and 3 bases at J, with 10 bases between the two ends. V and J are TRBV29-1 and TRBJ1-3; D is possibly TRBD1 (6 bases). Here the sequenced sample was PBMCs from blood, taken less than 30 months after vaccination. This clonotype was obtained from a man in his fifties or sixties who received an inactivated influenza vaccine. The CDR3 loop reads CSVVTGYGNTIYF. CDR3 in DNA: TGCAGCGTTGTGACAGGATATGGAAACACCATATATTTT. Full variable domain (rest looked up from reference TRBV29-1 and TRBJ1-3): SAVISQKPSRDICQRGTSLTIQCQVDSQVTMMFWYRQQPGQSLTLIATANQGSEATYESGFVIDKFPISRPNLTFSTLTVSNMSPEDSSIYLCSVVTGYGNTIYFGEGSWLTVV.